Below are 17 T cell receptor beta chains sequenced from a single sample in a study of cytomegalovirus exposure and HLA in healthy donors. Here immunoSEQ multiplex PCR was the method, and the copy in TCRdb shows in-frame clones only, minus some. Counted here are 80,000 to 100,000 clones, about 90% occurring once; the ten biggest clones make up over 6%. Sequenced sample: PBMCs. These receptors all come from a man younger than 35 in good health and CMV-seropositive.

The chain recombines TRBV7-8 with TRBJ2-7, with 11 bases identical to TRBD2. The CDR3 runs 16 residues. Germline V CDR1 and CDR2: SGHVS, FQNEAQ. V trimming: 8 bases; J trimming: 5 bases; junction bases outside the gene matches: 14. Here the CDR3 reads CASGSFRLAGGNEQYF. The DNA for the CDR3 is TGTGCCAGCGGATCCTTTAGGCTAGCGGGAGGCAACGAGCAGTACTTC.

The CDR3 is CASSRDRAQETQYF. The CDR3 nucleotides read TGCGCCAGCAGCCGCGACAGGGCTCAAGAGACCCAGTACTTC. The chain couples TRBV5-1 to TRBJ2-5; 7 nucleotides match TRBD1. CDR1 and CDR2 from the germline V gene are SGHRS and YFSETQ. After removal of 4 bases from V and 2 bases from J, the junction contained 5 bases not matched to a gene. CDR3 size: 14 residues. Full variable domain (outside the CDR3, taken from reference TRBV5-1 and TRBJ2-5): KAGVTQTPRYLIKTRGQQVTLSCSPISGHRSVSWYQQTPGQGLQFLFEYFSETQRNKGNFPGRFSGRQFSNSRSEMNVSTLELGDSALYLCASSRDRAQETQYFGPGTRLLVL.

For this clone: The CDR3 end shows no conserved phenylalanine or tryptophan, and so a read error is likely. V is TRBV6-6 and J is TRBJ2-7, with D tentatively TRBD1 (5 bases). CDR1 is MNHNY and CDR2 is SVGAGI in the germline V gene (reference sequence). The CDR3 is made up of 15 amino acids. Trimming cost V 6 bases and J 1 base, with 16 bases left between them. Here the CDR3 reads CASSDVGERSYEQYL. The CDR3 DNA follows: TGTGCCAGCAGCGATGTAGGGGAACGGTCCTACGAGCAGTACCTC.

The chain is built from TRBV4-2 and TRBJ1-4; D may be TRBD1 (5 bases). The CDR3 spans 15 residues. Germline-derived CDR1 and CDR2 are LGHNA and YNFKEQ. The V end was cut by 5 bases, the J end by 0 bases, with 10 bases between. The CDR3 protein is CASSTDTATNEKLFF. The CDR3 coding sequence is TGTGCCAGCAGCACGGACACCGCAACTAATGAAAAACTGTTTTTT.

In DNA form, the CDR3 reads TGTGCCAGCAGTTTAACGGTATCTTATTGGCAGGGTGGACAGCCCCAGCATTTT. Translation: CASSLTVSYWQGGQPQHF. The chain recombines TRBV28 with TRBJ1-5; D perhaps matches TRBD1 (5 bases). Germline assignment: CDR1 MDHEN and CDR2 SYDVKM. V was pared by 2 bases and J by 7 bases, with 24 bases between. This CDR3 is built from 18 residues.

The chain has TRBV9 and TRBJ2-7; TRBD1 matches at 8 bases. The CDR3 has 14 amino acids. J gave up 5 bases and V 4 bases, and 8 bases lay outside the gene matches. The V gene's germline CDR1 is SGDLS and CDR2 YYNGEE. The CDR3 region is CASSLSGQGHEQYF. DNA of the CDR3: TGTGCCAGCAGCCTCTCCGGACAGGGCCACGAGCAGTACTTC.

In this sample, this clone turned up once. CDR3 region: CASSQGRGFQETQYF. The CDR3, as DNA: TGCGCCAGCAGCCAAGGGCGGGGGTTCCAAGAGACCCAGTACTTC. This rearrangement joins TRBV4-3 to TRBJ2-5, with TRBD2 matching over 7 bases. Germline V lookup: CDR1 LGHNA, CDR2 YSLEER. V shed 1 base and J 1 base; nucleotides not matched to a gene: 3. The CDR3 loop spans 15 amino acids.

The V and J genes are TRBV11-3 and TRBJ2-5, with D unclear. This CDR3 comprises 13 residues. The V gene's germline CDR1 is SGHNT and CDR2 YENEEA. V lost 3 bases to trimming and J lost 5 bases, with 10 bases between them. This CDR3 is CASSFSSRETQYF. CDR3 sequence (DNA): TGTGCCAGCAGCTTTAGCTCCCGGGAGACCCAGTACTTC.

J is TRBJ1-6 and V is TRBV5-4; a weak D match, TRBD1 (5 bases). The V end lost 1 base, the J end lost 6 bases, and 11 bases lay between the germline ends. Germline V gene data show CDR1 as SGHNT and CDR2 as YYREEE (reference sequence). This CDR3 spans 15 amino acids. The CDR3 is CASSLTRQGNSPLHF. In nucleotides, the CDR3 is TGTGCCAGCAGCTTGACTCGTCAGGGTAATTCACCCCTCCACTTT.

The rearrangement joins TRBV14 to TRBJ2-7; TRBD1 agrees at 8 bases. Germline V gene lookup returns CDR1 SGHDN and CDR2 FVKESK. V was pared by 8 bases and J by 3 bases, with 9 bases of the junction left unmatched. The CDR3 runs 14 residues. The CDR3 nucleotides read TGTGCCAGCGCGACCGGGACAGGCTACTACGAGCAGTACTTC. Its protein is CASATGTGYYEQYF. The full variable domain, with the rest looked up from reference TRBV14 and TRBJ2-7, is EAGVTQFPSHSVIEKGQTVTLRCDPISGHDNLYWYRRVMGKEIKFLLHFVKESKQDESGMPNNRFLAERTGGTYSTLKVQPAELEDSGVYFCASATGTGYYEQYFGPGTRLTVT.

The rearrangement joins TRBV5-4 to TRBJ2-1; TRBD1 matches 7 bases. The J segment lost 0 bases and the V segment lost 2 bases, leaving 11 bases of the junction unmatched. Per germline, CDR1 SGHNT and CDR2 YYREEE (reference sequence). The CDR3 covers 18 residues. CDR3 DNA sequence: TGTGCCAGCAGCTTAGGTCAGGGGGTGATCCTCTCCTACAATGAGCAGTTCTTC. Amino acid sequence: CASSLGQGVILSYNEQFF.

The chain is built from TRBV19 and TRBJ2-2, with D tentatively TRBD1 (5 bases). The CDR3 has 18 residues. Between the trimmed V and J ends, which lost 0 bases and 2 bases, there was a span of 16 bases. Germline V gene lookup returns CDR1 LNHDA and CDR2 SQIVND (reference sequence). The CDR3 region is CASSIDLSRQLNTGELFF. CDR3 coding DNA: TGTGCCAGTAGTATAGATTTGTCGAGACAGTTAAACACCGGGGAGCTGTTTTTT.

The chain couples TRBV10-3 to TRBJ2-1; a weak D match, TRBD2 (6 bases). This CDR3 is built from 13 residues. Trimming took 7 bases from V and 3 from J, leaving 10 bases between them. The germline gives CDR1 ENHRY, CDR2 SYGVKD. The CDR3 DNA reads TGTGCCATCACTTTGGGGGGCTACAATGAGCAGTTCTTC. Translating gives CAITLGGYNEQFF.

This chain links TRBV5-6 with TRBJ2-7, with a weak D call TRBD1 (6 bases). V was shortened by 4 bases and J by 3 bases, with 23 bases between the two germline ends. CDR1 SGHDT and CDR2 YYEEEE come from the germline V gene. This CDR3 contains 17 residues. The CDR3 coding sequence is TGTGCCAGCAGCGCCGGTCCGGGAAGCGGACAGCTCTACGAGCAGTACTTC. This translates into CASSAGPGSGQLYEQYF.

The CDR3 DNA follows: TGTGCCAGCAGCTCTGACAGGCTTGGCGAGCAGTACTTC. Translating gives CASSSDRLGEQYF. The V and J genes are TRBV25-1 and TRBJ2-7, with a weak D call TRBD1 (6 bases). The CDR3 sequence is 13 residues long. From germline, CDR1 is MGHDK and CDR2 SYGVNS. With 6 bases removed from V and 6 bases from J, the gap between germline ends came to 15 bases.

The chain employs TRBV9 and TRBJ1-2; 8 bases fit TRBD1. The CDR3 is made up of 16 amino acids. After removal of 0 bases from V and 4 bases from J, the junction contained 8 bases not matched to a gene. CDR1 is SGDLS and CDR2 is YYNGEE in the germline V gene. The CDR3 loop reads CASSVDTGQEGYGYTF. CDR3 in DNA: TGTGCCAGCAGCGTAGACACGGGACAGGAGGGCTATGGCTACACCTTC.

This sequence joins TRBV6-6 and TRBJ2-2; 8 bases align to TRBD1. The trim removed 7 bases at V and 5 bases at J, leaving 6 bases unmatched. This CDR3 has 14 residues. Germline values: CDR1 MNHNY, CDR2 SVGAGI (reference sequence). The CDR3 loop is CASKYDRGTGELFF. The CDR3 nucleotides are TGTGCCAGCAAATACGACAGGGGAACCGGGGAGCTGTTTTTT.